These 28 T cell receptor beta chains came from one sample sequenced in a study of cytomegalovirus exposure and HLA in healthy donors. PCR used 60 Vbeta primers and 13 Jbeta primers. TCRdb's copy holds only in-frame clones and misses some; the assay was immunoSEQ multiplex PCR. The data contain some 110,000 clones, approximately 78% of them singletons. Sequencing was done on a sample of PBMCs. The origin of the receptors is a man aged 25-40 years in good health and CMV-seropositive.

This CDR3 reads CASSLTRDTMNTGELFF. CDR3 bases: TGTGCCAGCAGCTTAACCCGGGACACTATGAACACCGGGGAGCTGTTTTTT. V and J are TRBV7-3 and TRBJ2-2, with D possibly TRBD1 on 6 matching bases. Germline values: CDR1 SGHTA, CDR2 FQGTGA. The CDR3 length is 17 residues. Trimming pared 0 bases from V and 1 base from J, leaving 12 bases between.

Only one count was recorded for this clone. This chain links TRBV7-6 with TRBJ2-1, with 12 positions matching TRBD1. There are 16 residues in the CDR3. In germline, CDR1 is SGHVS, CDR2 FNYEAQ. V was pared by 5 bases and J by 8 bases, with 10 bases of the junction left unmatched. The CDR3 nucleotides read TGTGCCAGCAGCATTTCCCCGGGACAGGGGGCACATGAGCAGTTCTTC. This sequence encodes CASSISPGQGAHEQFF. The full variable domain, its missing parts supplied by reference TRBV7-6 and TRBJ2-1, is GAGVSQSPRYKVTKRGQDVALRCDPISGHVSLYWYRQALGQGPEFLTYFNYEAQQDKSGLPNDRFSAERPEGSISTLTIQRTEQRDSAMYRCASSISPGQGAHEQFFGPGTRLTVL.

The V gene is TRBV12-5, the J gene TRBJ2-2; TRBD1 might be the D (6 bases). This CDR3 has 17 amino acids. The V and J ends lost 0 bases and 4 bases respectively, with 15 bases between them. Per the germline V gene, CDR1 is LGHNT and CDR2 is FRNRAP. CDR3 sequence reads: CASGLVHGQGITGELFF. The CDR3 nucleotides are TGTGCTAGTGGTTTGGTACATGGGCAGGGGATCACCGGGGAGCTGTTTTTT.

The rearrangement links TRBV12-5 to TRBJ2-3; 8 nucleotides agree with TRBD2. Germline assignment: CDR1 LGHNT and CDR2 FRNRAP. V dropped 4 bases and J dropped 0; count of bases not matched to a gene: 3. CDR3 length: 15 residues. The CDR3 loop is CASGYSGISTDTQYF. The DNA of the CDR3 is TGTGCTAGTGGTTATAGCGGGATTAGCACAGATACGCAGTATTTT. The whole variable domain, filled in from reference TRBV12-5 and TRBJ2-3, reads DARVTQTPRHKVTEMGQEVTMRCQPILGHNTVFWYRQTMMQGLELLAYFRNRAPLDDSGMPKDRFSAEMPDATLATLKIQPSEPRDSAVYFCASGYSGISTDTQYFGPGTRLTVL.

The gene calls are TRBV5-6 and TRBJ1-1, with 7 positions matching TRBD1. The CDR3 has 14 amino acids. Germline loops: CDR1 SGHDT, CDR2 YYEEEE. With V trimmed by 4 bases and J by 4 bases, 7 bases remained unmatched. The CDR3 DNA is TGTGCCAGCAGCCTGACAGGGTTGGGCACTGAAGCTTTCTTT. This translates into CASSLTGLGTEAFF.

The chain links TRBV6-1 to TRBJ1-2, with TRBD1 as a possible D gene (5 bases). Trimming pared 5 bases from V and 5 bases from J, leaving 18 bases between. CDR1 and CDR2 (germline): MNHNS, SASEGT. The CDR3 is 15 residues long. This CDR3 is CASSTLLMGLYGYTF. The CDR3 region has the DNA TGTGCCAGCAGTACTTTGCTGATGGGACTTTATGGCTACACCTTC.

The chain combines TRBV2 with TRBJ2-1; 9 nucleotides match TRBD2. This CDR3 contains 12 residues. V lost 7 bases to trimming and J lost 15 bases; unmatched junction nucleotides: 10. Germline CDR1 is SNHLY and CDR2 is FYNNEI. CDR3 sequence: CASMRTSDARFF. CDR3 in DNA: TGTGCCAGCATGAGGACTAGCGACGCTAGGTTCTTC.

This clone was seen just once. The chain links TRBV5-1 to TRBJ2-5; D call uncertain. Trimming stripped 1 base from V and 5 bases from J, with 9 bases between. The germline CDR1 and CDR2 sequences are SGHRS and YFSETQ. This CDR3 comprises 13 residues. The CDR3 DNA follows: TGCGCCAGCAGCTTGAGAGGTTTCGAGACCCAGTACTTC. This translates into CASSLRGFETQYF.

V and J are TRBV29-1 and TRBJ2-2; 10 positions agree with TRBD1. The CDR3 extends over 13 amino acids. Germline V gene sequence: CDR1 SQVTM, CDR2 ANQGSEA. V shed 7 bases, J shed 5 bases, and the junction held 4 bases outside the gene matches. The CDR3 region is CSATGGRTGELFF. CDR3 coding DNA: TGCAGCGCGACAGGGGGCCGGACCGGGGAGCTGTTTTTT.

The V and J genes are TRBV10-3 and TRBJ1-2; D may be TRBD1 (6 bases). Germline-derived CDR1 and CDR2 are ENHRY and SYGVKD. V was trimmed by 1 base and J by 6 bases, leaving 15 bases between them. The length of the CDR3 is 15 residues. CDR3 loop: CAISEFDRLYNGYTF. The CDR3 DNA follows: TGTGCCATCAGTGAGTTTGACAGGTTGTATAATGGCTACACCTTC.

This clone was seen only a few times. The chain uses TRBV6-5 and TRBJ2-1, with 9 bases matching TRBD2. J was trimmed by 3 bases and V by 5 bases; bases with no gene match: 5. Looked up from germline, CDR1 is MNHEY and CDR2 is SVGAGI. The CDR3 length is 15 residues. This chain's CDR3 is CASSAIAGDYNEQFF. The CDR3 bases are TGTGCCAGCAGTGCGATAGCGGGGGACTACAATGAGCAGTTCTTC.

The rearrangement uses TRBV2 and TRBJ1-2; D unclear. Trimming stripped 0 bases from V and 4 bases from J, with 12 bases between. CDR3 length equals 15 residues. CDR1 and CDR2 from the germline V gene are SNHLY and FYNNEI. This CDR3 reads CASSEAPWRSYGYTF. CDR3 bases: TGTGCCAGCAGTGAAGCGCCTTGGAGGAGCTATGGCTACACCTTC.

The chain is built from TRBV12-5 and TRBJ2-3, with TRBD2 as a possible D gene (5 bases). The V and J ends lost 6 bases and 11 bases respectively, with 18 bases between them. This CDR3 is built from 13 residues. CDR1 and CDR2 (germline): LGHNT, FRNRAP. CDR3 sequence: CASGPGRESGQYF. Here the CDR3 DNA reads TGTGCTAGTGGCCCCGGACGGGAAAGTGGGCAGTATTTT. The whole variable domain, filled in from reference TRBV12-5 and TRBJ2-3, reads DARVTQTPRHKVTEMGQEVTMRCQPILGHNTVFWYRQTMMQGLELLAYFRNRAPLDDSGMPKDRFSAEMPDATLATLKIQPSEPRDSAVYFCASGPGRESGQYFGPGTRLTVL.

The table lists this clone with a count of one. This chain joins TRBV7-3 and TRBJ2-1, with 8 bases lining up with TRBD2. Trimming took 5 bases from V and 8 from J; bases not matched to a gene: 8. CDR1 and CDR2 (germline): SGHTA, FQGTGA. The CDR3 totals 14 residues. In nucleotides, the CDR3 is TGTGCCAGCAGCCCCCGGGGACTAGTACATGAGCAGTTCTTC. It specifies CASSPRGLVHEQFF.

This clone is a singleton in its sample. The chain couples TRBV30 to TRBJ1-2; 9 bases line up with TRBD1. Germline loops: CDR1 GTSNPN, CDR2 SVGIG (reference sequence). With 2 bases clipped from V and 2 bases from J, the junction kept 9 bases outside the gene matches. The CDR3 has 16 residues. The CDR3 bases are TGTGCCTGGAGTACCGTTGGACAGGGGCCCAACTATGGCTACACCTTC. Translation gives CAWSTVGQGPNYGYTF.

J is TRBJ1-4 and V is TRBV11-2; D uncertain. The CDR3 is 14 amino acids. V lost 1 base, J lost 5 bases, and 8 bases lay in between. Germline CDR1 reads SGHAT; CDR2 reads FQNNGV. CDR3 in DNA: TGTGCCAGCAGCTTAGGTCGGTCGAATGAAAAACTGTTTTTT. Its protein product is CASSLGRSNEKLFF.

This clone was seen only once. The rearrangement links TRBV5-1 to TRBJ2-3; 9 bases match TRBD2. Germline assignment: CDR1 SGHRS and CDR2 YFSETQ. Trimming cost V 4 bases and J 3 bases; bases outside gene matches: 9. The length of the CDR3 is 16 residues. CDR3 residues: CASSTLAGVTTDTQYF. CDR3 in DNA: TGCGCCAGCAGCACTTTAGCGGGAGTAACAACAGATACGCAGTATTTT.

The chain links TRBV5-1 to TRBJ1-4; D is possibly TRBD1 (6 bases). V was trimmed by 0 bases and J by 12 bases, leaving 9 bases between them. Germline V gene lookup returns CDR1 SGHRS and CDR2 YFSETQ. This CDR3 is built from 12 residues. CDR3 nucleotide sequence: TGCGCCAGCAGCTTGGCCGAGGGGGAACTGTTTTTT. It is translated as CASSLAEGELFF.

The chain links TRBV6-5 to TRBJ2-1; TRBD2 matches 8 bases. The V gene's germline CDR1 is MNHEY and CDR2 SVGAGI. J lost 3 bases, V lost 6 bases, and 7 bases had no gene match. This CDR3 contains 15 residues. The CDR3 protein is CASSLTSGGYNEQFF. CDR3 bases: TGTGCCAGCAGCCTCACTAGCGGAGGCTACAATGAGCAGTTCTTC.

The CDR3 region is CASSAGTVGNYGYTF. For the CDR3, the DNA is TGTGCCAGCAGTGCCGGGACAGTAGGTAACTATGGCTACACCTTC. V gene TRBV2 combines with J gene TRBJ1-2; 7 nucleotides line up with TRBD1. This CDR3 spans 15 amino acids. V was clipped by 4 bases and J by 1 base; unmatched bases: 6. From germline, CDR1 is SNHLY and CDR2 FYNNEI.

V gene TRBV2 combines with J gene TRBJ1-5; TRBD1 is a possible D gene (6 bases). The germline CDR1 and CDR2 sequences are SNHLY and FYNNEI. There are 15 residues in the CDR3. The ends were cut back, 6 bases at V and 0 bases at J, with 12 bases in the middle. The CDR3 spells CASRARDNSNQPQHF. The CDR3 nucleotides read TGTGCCAGCAGAGCTAGGGACAATAGCAATCAGCCCCAGCATTTT.

This clone was observed a single time. V usage is TRBV6-4 and J usage is TRBJ2-2; 9 nucleotides line up with TRBD2. Per germline, CDR1 MRHNA and CDR2 SNTAGT. V shed 4 bases, J shed 6 bases, and the junction held 6 bases outside the gene matches. The CDR3 is 15 residues long. Here the CDR3 reads CASSVLAGTAGELFF. CDR3 nucleotides: TGTGCCAGCAGTGTCCTAGCGGGGACGGCCGGGGAGCTGTTTTTT.

The chain recombines TRBV7-6 with TRBJ2-1; the D gene is possibly TRBD2 (5 bases). The V end lost 8 bases, the J end lost 8 bases, and 19 bases lay between the germline ends. This CDR3 has 14 residues. From germline, CDR1 is SGHVS and CDR2 FNYEAQ. The CDR3 sequence: CASSVRDQDDEQFF. CDR3 bases: TGTGCCAGCTCTGTCCGGGATCAGGACGATGAGCAGTTCTTC.

This chain links TRBV28 with TRBJ1-4; D is ambiguous. This CDR3 spans 12 amino acids. Germline V lookup: CDR1 MDHEN, CDR2 SYDVKM. Trimming cost V 1 base and J 7 bases, with 4 bases left between them. This chain's CDR3 is CASSLSGEKLFF. The CDR3 DNA reads as TGTGCCAGCAGTTTATCGGGTGAAAAACTGTTTTTT.

The chain combines TRBV28 with TRBJ1-5; D is ambiguous. CDR1 and CDR2 from the germline V gene are MDHEN and SYDVKM. V lost 5 bases and J lost 1, with 15 bases in between. The CDR3 is 16 amino acids. CDR3 nucleotides: TGTGCCAGCAGTAGTACGGGGATGGAGAGCAATCAGCCCCAGCATTTT. Its translation is CASSSTGMESNQPQHF.

This chain joins TRBV18 and TRBJ2-1, with 9 bases that match TRBD2. Trimming at V came to 0 bases and at J to 9 bases, leaving 6 bases not matched to a gene. CDR1 and CDR2 (germline): KGHSH, LQKENI. The CDR3 sequence is 15 residues long. CDR3 bases: TGTGCCAGCTCACCACCCGCGGGGGGGCCTGTTGAGCAGTTCTTC. Translated, it gives CASSPPAGGPVEQFF.

The CDR3, as DNA: TGTGCCAGCAGCGTAAGTGGGGGGGCTTACACCGGGGAGCTGTTTTTT. Translating gives CASSVSGGAYTGELFF. The chain joins TRBV9 to TRBJ2-2; D possibly corresponds to TRBD2 (7 bases). From germline, CDR1 is SGDLS and CDR2 YYNGEE. The V end lost 1 base, the J end lost 3 bases, and 13 bases lay between the germline ends. The CDR3 is 16 amino acids.

The CDR3 DNA reads TGTGCCAGCATCCCCGACTGGGATCAGCCCCAGCATTTT. This encodes CASIPDWDQPQHF. The genes are TRBV2 and TRBJ1-5; D unclear. The CDR3 sequence is 13 residues long. V gave up 7 bases and J gave up 5 bases, with 12 bases separating them. From germline, CDR1 is SNHLY and CDR2 FYNNEI.